This T cell receptor beta chain was sequenced in a study of early T cells in non-severe SARS-CoV-2 infection. Broader study findings: Anti-spike CD8 specificities were favored by VDJdb matching, whose results missed private and CD4 specificities.

This clonotype was seen at least ten times. Its target is unknown. Unique molecular identifiers were affixed to single, distinct cDNA molecules. MiXCR was run by TCRdb on the 5' RACE reads, yielding one entry per CDR3 protein. The profile shows under 45,000 distinct CDR3 sequences, roughly 8% of them singletons. CDR3 length: 15 residues. Germline V CDR1 and CDR2: SGHRS, YFSETQ. V lost 3 bases and J lost 7; bases outside the gene matches: 10. V gene TRBV5-1 combines with J gene TRBJ2-7; 10 nucleotides agree with TRBD2. This material consisted of whole blood, taken at baseline. The clonotype was recovered from an adult who was a healthcare worker with PCR-confirmed SARS-CoV-2 infection or an uninfected control (not recorded which). This chain's CDR3 is CASSSRERGGREQYF. The CDR3 nucleotides are TGCGCCAGCAGCTCCCGGGAGCGGGGGGGCCGAGAGCAGTACTTC. The full variable domain, its missing parts supplied by reference TRBV5-1 and TRBJ2-7, is KAGVTQTPRYLIKTRGQQVTLSCSPISGHRSVSWYQQTPGQGLQFLFEYFSETQRNKGNFPGRFSGRQFSNSRSEMNVSTLELGDSALYLCASSSRERGGREQYFGPGTRLTVT.